This TCR beta chain is drawn from a study of cytotoxic CD8 clonotypes in ibrutinib-treated CLL. Cryopreserved PBMCs yielded about 2 micrograms of genomic DNA for TCR beta libraries. The V end lost 4 bases, the J end lost 0 bases, and 10 bases lay between the germline ends. Germline V gene sequence: CDR1 SQVTM, CDR2 ANQGSEA. The CDR3 loop spans 14 amino acids. TCRdb's table, derived via immunoSEQ multiplex PCR, lists solely in-frame clones and lacks some. The data hold about 330,000 clones, with around 66% observed a single time. This sequence was found in a human donor with chronic lymphocytic leukemia. The chain has TRBV29-1 and TRBJ1-5; D remains ambiguous. The specimen was PBMCs, collected after 36 months of ibrutinib treatment. The DNA for the CDR3 is TGCAGCGTTGTTCGGGGAATTAGCAATCAGCCCCAGCATTTT. Amino acid sequence: CSVVRGISNQPQHF.